The entry below gives a single T cell receptor beta chain sequence along with its context. This record comes from a study of blood T cell repertoires in COVID-19. As for the study in general: The study drew acute and convalescent COVID-19 samples from the United States, Italy and Spain. PBMCs, B-cell-depleted T cells, or T cells were the source of the cDNA or gDNA that made up the material.

As processed by the authors: Counts of nucleated cells, estimated from reference gene primer amplification, were obtained. Here immunoSEQ multiplex PCR was the method, and the copy in TCRdb shows in-frame clones only, minus some. V and J calls and clone size come straight from that table; D and trimming were deduced from the DNA. The sample has about 210,000 clones; about 83% are singletons. V shed 4 bases, J shed 6 bases, and the junction held 2 bases outside the gene matches. Germline V gives CDR1 MDHEN, CDR2 SYDVKM. This CDR3 comprises 14 residues. The clonotype comes from a woman aged 45-60 years with active or convalescent COVID-19. Sequencing input: peripheral blood. This chain uses TRBV28 with TRBJ1-4, with 10 bases aligning to TRBD1. The CDR3 loop is CASSSGQGYEKLFF. As DNA, the CDR3 is TGTGCCAGCAGTTCGGGACAGGGGTATGAAAAACTGTTTTTT.